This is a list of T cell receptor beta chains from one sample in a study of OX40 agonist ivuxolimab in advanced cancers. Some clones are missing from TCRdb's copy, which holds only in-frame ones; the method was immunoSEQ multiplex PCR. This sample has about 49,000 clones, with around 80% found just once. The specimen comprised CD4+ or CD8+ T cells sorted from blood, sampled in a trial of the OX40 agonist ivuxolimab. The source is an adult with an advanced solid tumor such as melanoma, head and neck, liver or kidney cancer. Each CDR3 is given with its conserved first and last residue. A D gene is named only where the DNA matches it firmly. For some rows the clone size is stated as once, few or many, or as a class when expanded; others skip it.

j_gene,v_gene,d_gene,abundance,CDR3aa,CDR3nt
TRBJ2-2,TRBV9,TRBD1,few,CASSVFPLSPDRDTGELFF,TGTGCCAGCAGCGTATTCCCCCTTTCCCCGGACAGGGACACCGGGGAGCTGTTTTTT
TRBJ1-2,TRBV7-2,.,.,CASSLIYGYTF,TGTGCCAGCAGCTTAATATATGGCTACACCTTC
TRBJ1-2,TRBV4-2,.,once,CASSQEGGRGYTF,TGTGCCAGCAGCCAAGAAGGAGGCCGTGGCTACACCTTC
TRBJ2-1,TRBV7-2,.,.,CASSLASRNEQFF,TGTGCCAGCAGCTTAGCTAGCAGAAATGAGCAGTTCTTC
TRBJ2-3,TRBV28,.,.,CASRLAFPDTQYF,TGTGCCAGCAGACTAGCTTTCCCAGATACGCAGTATTTT
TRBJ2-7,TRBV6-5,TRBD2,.,CASSGGRKVYEQYF,TGTGCCAGCAGCGGCGGGAGAAAGGTCTACGAGCAGTACTTC
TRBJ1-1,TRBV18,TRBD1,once,CASSPLQGADTEAFF,TGTGCCAGCTCACCATTACAGGGGGCAGACACTGAAGCTTTCTTT
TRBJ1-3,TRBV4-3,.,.,CASSQDYFAGTSGNTIYF,TGCGCCAGCAGCCAAGATTACTTTGCGGGGACCTCTGGAAACACCATATATTTT
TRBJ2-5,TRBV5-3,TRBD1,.,CARSGTGEGETQYF,TGTGCCAGAAGCGGGACAGGGGAGGGGGAGACCCAGTACTTC
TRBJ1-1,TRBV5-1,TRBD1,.,CASSEYTGGTEAFF,TGCGCCAGCAGCGAATACACAGGGGGGACTGAAGCTTTCTTT
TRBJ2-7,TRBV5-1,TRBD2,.,CASSLFETSGRGEQYF,TGCGCCAGCAGCTTGTTCGAGACTAGCGGGAGGGGCGAGCAGTACTTC
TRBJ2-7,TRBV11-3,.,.,CASSLGGGLSSGEQYF,TGTGCCAGCAGCTTAGGAGGGGGATTGTCATCAGGCGAGCAGTACTTC
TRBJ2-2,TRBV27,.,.,CASSLTGRGGTGELFF,TGTGCCAGCAGTTTAACGGGCAGGGGGGGGACCGGGGAGCTGTTTTTT
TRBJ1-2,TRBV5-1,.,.,CASSKNREGYTF,TGCGCCAGCAGCAAAAACAGAGAGGGCTACACCTTC
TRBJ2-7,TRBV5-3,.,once,CARSLADSPADNHYEQYF,TGTGCCAGAAGCTTGGCCGATAGTCCCGCGGACAACCACTACGAGCAGTACTTC
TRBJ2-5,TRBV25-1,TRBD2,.,CASGTSGTQYF,TGTGCCAGTGGGACTAGCGGGACCCAGTACTTC
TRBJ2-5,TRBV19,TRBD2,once,CASSNQRLAAQETQYF,TGTGCCAGTAGTAATCAAAGACTAGCGGCCCAAGAGACCCAGTACTTC
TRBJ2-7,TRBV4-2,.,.,CASSQERSSYEQYF,TGTGCCAGCAGCCAAGAACGTAGCTCCTACGAGCAGTACTTC
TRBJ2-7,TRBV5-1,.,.,CASSYGATVTYEQYF,TGCGCCAGCAGCTATGGAGCGACAGTCACCTACGAGCAGTACTTC
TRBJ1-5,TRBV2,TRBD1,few,CATNLDRGSGNQPQHF,TGTGCCACCAATCTGGACAGGGGGTCCGGCAATCAGCCCCAGCATTTT
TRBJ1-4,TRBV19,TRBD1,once,CASSDRVDEKLFF,TGTGCCAGTTCGGACAGGGTTGATGAAAAACTGTTTTTT
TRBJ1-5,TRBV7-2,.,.,CASSLGFNQPQHF,TGTGCCAGCAGCTTAGGGTTCAATCAGCCCCAGCATTTT
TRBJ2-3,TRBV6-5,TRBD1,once,CASSYLGQGIDTQYF,TGTGCCAGCAGTTACCTGGGACAGGGGATAGATACGCAGTATTTT
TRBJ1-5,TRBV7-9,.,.,CASSLGEQGEFNQPQHF,TGTGCCAGCAGCTTAGGCGAGCAGGGAGAATTCAATCAGCCCCAGCATTTT
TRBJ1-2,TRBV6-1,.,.,CASSEVRAADYGYTF,TGTGCCAGCAGTGAAGTTCGGGCTGCGGACTATGGCTACACCTTC
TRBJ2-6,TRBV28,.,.,CASSLQAGGANVLTF,TGTGCCAGCAGTTTACAGGCAGGTGGGGCCAACGTCCTGACTTTC
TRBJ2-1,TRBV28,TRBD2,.,CASRPGPNRGGGIEQFF,TGTGCCAGCCGACCGGGACCCAACCGCGGCGGGGGGATTGAGCAGTTCTTC
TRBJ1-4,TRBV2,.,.,CASTPDPATNEKLFF,TGTGCCAGCACCCCAGACCCTGCAACTAATGAAAAACTGTTTTTT
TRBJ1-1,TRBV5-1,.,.,CASSLSPGGHTEAFF,TGCGCCAGCAGCTTGTCTCCGGGGGGGCACACTGAAGCTTTCTTT
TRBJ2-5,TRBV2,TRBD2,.,CASSGTSGSGETQYF,TGTGCCAGCAGTGGAACTAGCGGGAGTGGCGAGACCCAGTACTTC
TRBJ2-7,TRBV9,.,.,CASSLYEQYF,TGTGCCAGCAGCCTCTACGAGCAGTACTTC
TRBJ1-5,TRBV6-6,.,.,CASSAGQGQPQHF,TGTGCCAGCAGTGCCGGACAAGGGCAGCCCCAGCATTTT
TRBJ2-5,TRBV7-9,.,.,CASLRSHKQETQYF,TGTGCCAGCCTAAGGTCACACAAACAAGAGACCCAGTACTTC
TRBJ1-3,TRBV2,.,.,CASSPLTGVSGNTIYF,TGTGCCAGCAGTCCCTTGACAGGAGTCTCTGGAAACACCATATATTTT
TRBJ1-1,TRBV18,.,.,CASSLLDGTSDTEAFF,TGTGCCAGCTCCCTCTTGGATGGGACGTCGGACACTGAAGCTTTCTTT
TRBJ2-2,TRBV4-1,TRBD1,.,CASSPNRGDTGELFF,TGCGCCAGCAGCCCCAACAGGGGTGACACCGGGGAGCTGTTTTTT
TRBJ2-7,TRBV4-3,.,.,CASSQDFFSDEQYF,TGCGCCAGCAGCCAAGATTTTTTCAGCGACGAGCAGTACTTC
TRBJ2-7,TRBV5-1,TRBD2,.,CASGGGRPYEQYF,TGCGCCAGCGGGGGGGGACGGCCCTACGAGCAGTACTTC
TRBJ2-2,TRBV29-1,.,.,CSVGVRMGAGELFF,TGCAGCGTTGGAGTCCGGATGGGGGCCGGGGAGCTGTTTTTT
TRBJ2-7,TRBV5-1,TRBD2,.,CASSLAGLAGGYEQYF,TGCGCCAGCAGCTTGGCTGGCCTAGCGGGAGGCTACGAGCAGTACTTC
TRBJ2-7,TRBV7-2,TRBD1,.,CASSLAGQSEQYF,TGTGCCAGCAGCTTAGCGGGACAGTCCGAGCAGTACTTC
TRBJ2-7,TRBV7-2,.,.,CASSFPGIALGQYF,TGTGCCAGCAGCTTCCCGGGTATAGCTTTAGGGCAGTACTTC
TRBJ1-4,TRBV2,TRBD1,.,CASRYRGGDEKLFF,TGTGCCAGCAGGTACAGGGGAGGTGATGAAAAACTGTTTTTT
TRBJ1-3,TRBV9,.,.,CASSVAGSSGNTIYF,TGTGCCAGCAGCGTAGCTGGGAGCTCTGGAAACACCATATATTTT
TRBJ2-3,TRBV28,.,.,CAGATGITGGDTQYF,TGTGCCGGAGCCACTGGAATTACTGGTGGAGATACGCAGTATTTT
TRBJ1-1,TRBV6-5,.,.,CASSPGHLNTEAFF,TGTGCCAGCAGCCCGGGACACTTGAACACTGAAGCTTTCTTT
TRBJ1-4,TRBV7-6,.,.,CASRPGATNEKLFF,TGTGCCTCGCGGCCCGGTGCAACTAATGAAAAACTGTTTTTT
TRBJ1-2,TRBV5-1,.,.,CASSPGPDYGYTF,TGCGCCAGCAGCCCCGGTCCGGACTATGGCTACACCTTC